In its sample, the clone carrying this T cell receptor beta chain was seen many times. Its antigen is not identified. Amplified TCR beta CDR3 regions derived from RNA transcripts. HTBI primers were the set used in a first-round RT-PCR of the TCR CDR3. Using its own MiXCR run on the multiplex PCR reads, TCRdb lists one record per CDR3 protein. Here the sample spans 500,000 to 650,000 distinct CDR3 sequences, approximately 49% being singletons. The CDR3 covers 15 residues. Germline CDR1 SGHTA, CDR2 FQGNSA. Trimming removed 1 base from V and 5 bases from J, with 14 bases in between. Uncontrolled infection, other autoimmune disease, pregnancy or lactation disqualified patients from enrolment. These data belong to a study of T cells in Graves' hyperthyroidism and ophthalmopathy. Study conclusions and caveats: Among clonotypes expanded in thyroid above 0.001, most were also found in blood.

The rearrangement uses TRBV7-2 and TRBJ2-5; D may be TRBD2 (6 bases). The TCR comes from an adult woman with Graves' disease, either hyperthyroidism or ophthalmopathy (not recorded which). Sequencing input: peripheral blood or thyroid tissue (not recorded which). CDR3 in amino acids: CASSLEAGLRETQYF. In DNA form, the CDR3 reads TGTGCCAGCAGCTTAGAGGCGGGATTAAGGGAGACCCAGTACTTC. The entire variable domain, with the rest obtained from reference TRBV7-2 and TRBJ2-5, is as follows: GAGVSQSPSNKVTEKGKDVELRCDPISGHTALYWYRQSLGQGLEFLIYFQGNSAPDKSGLPSDRFSAERTGGSVSTLTIQRTQQEDSAVYLCASSLEAGLRETQYFGPGTRLLVL.